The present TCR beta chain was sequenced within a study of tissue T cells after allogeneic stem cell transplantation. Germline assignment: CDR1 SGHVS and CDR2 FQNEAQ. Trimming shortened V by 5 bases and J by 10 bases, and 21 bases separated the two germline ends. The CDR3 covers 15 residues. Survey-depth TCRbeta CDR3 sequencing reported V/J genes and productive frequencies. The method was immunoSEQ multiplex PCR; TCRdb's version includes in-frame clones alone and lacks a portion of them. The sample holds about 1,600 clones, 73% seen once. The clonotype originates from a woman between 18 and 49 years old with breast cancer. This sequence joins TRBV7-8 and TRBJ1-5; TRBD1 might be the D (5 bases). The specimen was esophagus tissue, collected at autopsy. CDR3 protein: CASSQDRDARQPQHF. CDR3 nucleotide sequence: TGTGCCAGCAGCCAAGACCGGGACGCCCGCCAACCCCAGCATTTT.